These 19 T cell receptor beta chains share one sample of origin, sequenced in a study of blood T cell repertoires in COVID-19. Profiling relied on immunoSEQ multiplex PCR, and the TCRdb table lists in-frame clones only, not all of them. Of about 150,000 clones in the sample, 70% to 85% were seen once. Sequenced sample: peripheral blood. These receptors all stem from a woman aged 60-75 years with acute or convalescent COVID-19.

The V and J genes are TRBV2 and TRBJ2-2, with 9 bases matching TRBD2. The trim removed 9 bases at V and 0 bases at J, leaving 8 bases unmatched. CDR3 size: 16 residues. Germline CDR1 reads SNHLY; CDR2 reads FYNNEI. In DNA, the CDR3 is TGTGCCAGTACGTTGGAGCGGGGGGCGAACACCGGGGAGCTGTTTTTT. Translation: CASTLERGANTGELFF.

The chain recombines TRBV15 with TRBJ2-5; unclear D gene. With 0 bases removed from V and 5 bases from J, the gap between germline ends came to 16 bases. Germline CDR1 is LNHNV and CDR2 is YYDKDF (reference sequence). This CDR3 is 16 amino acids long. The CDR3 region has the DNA TGTGCCACCAGCAGAGATCTTGGGTCTAGTCGGGAGACCCAGTACTTC. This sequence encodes CATSRDLGSSRETQYF.

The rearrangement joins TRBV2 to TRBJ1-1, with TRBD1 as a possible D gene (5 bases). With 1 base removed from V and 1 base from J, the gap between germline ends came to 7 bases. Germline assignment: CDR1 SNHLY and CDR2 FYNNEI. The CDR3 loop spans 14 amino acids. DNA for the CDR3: TGTGCCAGCAGTGAAGTAGGACAGAACACTGAAGCTTTCTTT. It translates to CASSEVGQNTEAFF.

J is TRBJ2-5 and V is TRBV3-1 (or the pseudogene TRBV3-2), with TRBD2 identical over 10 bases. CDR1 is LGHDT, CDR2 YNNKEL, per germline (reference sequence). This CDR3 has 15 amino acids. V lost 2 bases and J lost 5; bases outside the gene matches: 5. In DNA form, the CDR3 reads TGTGCCAGCAGCCAACCGGGGACTAGCGACGAGACCCAGTACTTC. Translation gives CASSQPGTSDETQYF.

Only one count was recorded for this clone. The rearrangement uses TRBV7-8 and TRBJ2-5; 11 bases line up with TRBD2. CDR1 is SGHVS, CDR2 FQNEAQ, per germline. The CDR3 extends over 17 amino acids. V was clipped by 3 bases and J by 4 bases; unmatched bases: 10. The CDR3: CASSFTSSGGLPETQYF. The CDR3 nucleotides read TGTGCCAGCAGCTTTACATCTAGCGGGGGGCTCCCAGAGACCCAGTACTTC. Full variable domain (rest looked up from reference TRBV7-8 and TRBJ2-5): GAGVSQSPRYKVAKRGQDVALRCDPISGHVSLFWYQQALGQGPEFLTYFQNEAQLDKSGLPSDRFFAERPEGSVSTLKIQRTQQEDSAVYLCASSFTSSGGLPETQYFGPGTRLLVL.

In DNA, the CDR3 is TGTGCCAGCAGTCGGGGGGGCACCGGGGAGCTGTTTTTT. This codes for CASSRGGTGELFF. This rearrangement joins TRBV28 to TRBJ2-2, with 8 bases aligning to TRBD2. Germline lookup yields CDR1 MDHEN and CDR2 SYDVKM. The CDR3 runs 13 residues. Unmatched junction bases numbered 0, after V lost 5 bases and J lost 4 bases.

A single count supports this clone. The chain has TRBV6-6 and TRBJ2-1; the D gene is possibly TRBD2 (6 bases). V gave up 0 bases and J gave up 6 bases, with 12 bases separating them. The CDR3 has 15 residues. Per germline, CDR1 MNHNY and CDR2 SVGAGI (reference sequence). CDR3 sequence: CASSYSSRGSNEQFF. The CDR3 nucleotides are TGTGCCAGCAGTTACTCGAGTCGGGGGAGCAATGAGCAGTTCTTC.

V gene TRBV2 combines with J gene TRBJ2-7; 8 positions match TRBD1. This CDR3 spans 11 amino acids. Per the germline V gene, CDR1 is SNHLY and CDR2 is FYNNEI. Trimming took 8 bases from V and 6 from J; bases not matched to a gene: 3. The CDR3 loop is CASGQGGEQYF. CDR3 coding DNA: TGTGCCAGCGGACAGGGCGGCGAGCAGTACTTC.

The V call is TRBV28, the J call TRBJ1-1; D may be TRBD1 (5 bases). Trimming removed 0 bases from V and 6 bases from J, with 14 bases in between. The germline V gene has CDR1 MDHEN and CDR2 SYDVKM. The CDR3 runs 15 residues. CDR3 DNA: TGTGCCAGCAGTTTATGGGCAGGGAAAGGGTCTGAAGCTTTCTTT. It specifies CASSLWAGKGSEAFF.

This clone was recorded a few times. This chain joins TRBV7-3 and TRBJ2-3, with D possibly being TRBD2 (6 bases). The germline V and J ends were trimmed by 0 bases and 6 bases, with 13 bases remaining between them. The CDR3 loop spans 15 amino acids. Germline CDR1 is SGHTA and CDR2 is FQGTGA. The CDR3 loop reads CASSLTGGPTDTQYF. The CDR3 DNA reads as TGTGCCAGCAGCTTAACGGGGGGACCCACCGATACGCAGTATTTT.

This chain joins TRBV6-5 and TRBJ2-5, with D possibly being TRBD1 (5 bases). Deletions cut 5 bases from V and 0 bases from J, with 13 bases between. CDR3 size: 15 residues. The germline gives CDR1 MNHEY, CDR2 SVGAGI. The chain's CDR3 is CASSSSGLHQETQYF. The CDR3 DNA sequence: TGTGCCAGCAGTAGCTCAGGGTTGCACCAAGAGACCCAGTACTTC.

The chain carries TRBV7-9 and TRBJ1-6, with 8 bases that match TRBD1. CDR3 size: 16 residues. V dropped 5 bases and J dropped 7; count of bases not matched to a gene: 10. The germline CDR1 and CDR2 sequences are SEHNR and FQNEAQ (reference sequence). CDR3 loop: CASSPVTGAPNSPLHF. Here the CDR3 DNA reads TGTGCCAGCAGCCCGGTGACAGGGGCCCCCAATTCACCCCTCCACTTT.

In DNA form, the CDR3 reads TGTGCCAGTAGTTCCAACCATCTAGCGGGGGGCCGTACAGATACGCAGTATTTT. Its translation: CASSSNHLAGGRTDTQYF. The rearrangement links TRBV19 to TRBJ2-3; TRBD2 agrees at 11 bases. The ends lost 5 bases at V and 3 bases at J; junction bases unmatched: 13. The CDR3 is made up of 18 amino acids. Germline lookup yields CDR1 LNHDA and CDR2 SQIVND (reference sequence).

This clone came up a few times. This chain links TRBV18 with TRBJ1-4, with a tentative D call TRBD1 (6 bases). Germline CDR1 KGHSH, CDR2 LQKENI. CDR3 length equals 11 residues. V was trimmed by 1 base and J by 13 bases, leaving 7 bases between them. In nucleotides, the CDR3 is TGTGCCAGCTCACCACGGGGGCCACTGTTTTTT. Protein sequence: CASSPRGPLFF.

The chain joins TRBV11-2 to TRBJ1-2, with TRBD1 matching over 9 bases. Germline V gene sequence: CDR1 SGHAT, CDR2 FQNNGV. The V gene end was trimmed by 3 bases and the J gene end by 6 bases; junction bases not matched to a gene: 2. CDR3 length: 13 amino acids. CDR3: CASSLDRGHGYTF. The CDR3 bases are TGTGCCAGCAGCTTGGACAGGGGCCATGGCTACACCTTC.

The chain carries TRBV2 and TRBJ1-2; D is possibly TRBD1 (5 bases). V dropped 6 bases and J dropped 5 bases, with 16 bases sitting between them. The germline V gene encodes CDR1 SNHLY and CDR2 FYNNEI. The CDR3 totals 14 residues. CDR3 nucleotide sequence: TGTGCCAGCAGGTACCAGGGCTCCGGATATGGCTACACCTTC. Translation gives CASRYQGSGYGYTF.

In nucleotides, the CDR3 is TGTGCCAGCAGGCTAGTTACAGGCTCCTATAATTCACCCCTCCACTTT. This codes for CASRLVTGSYNSPLHF. The chain links TRBV27 to TRBJ1-6; maybe TRBD1 (5 bases). With 6 bases removed from V and 0 bases from J, the gap between germline ends came to 12 bases. This CDR3 is built from 16 residues. Germline lookup yields CDR1 MNHEY and CDR2 SMNVEV (reference sequence).

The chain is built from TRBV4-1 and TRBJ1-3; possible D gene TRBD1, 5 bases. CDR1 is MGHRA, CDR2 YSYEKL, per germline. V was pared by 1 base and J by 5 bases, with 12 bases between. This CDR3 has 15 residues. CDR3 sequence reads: CASSQAGGYRNTIYF. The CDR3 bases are TGCGCCAGCAGCCAAGCCGGGGGTTATCGAAACACCATATATTTT.

The CDR3 sequence is CASSLRGPEGYTF. The CDR3 DNA follows: TGTGCCAGCAGTTTGCGGGGTCCGGAAGGCTACACCTTC. J is TRBJ1-2 and V is TRBV27; D not resolved. CDR3 length: 13 residues. CDR1 is MNHEY and CDR2 is SMNVEV in the germline V gene (reference sequence). V lost 3 bases, J lost 8 bases, and 13 bases lay in between.